This T cell receptor beta chain derives from a study of vaccination and CD4 T cells after COVID-19. Sequenced with the Oncomine TCR Beta short-read assay was DNA taken from cultured CD4+ T cells. Someone extracted genomic DNA from cultured CD4+ T cells. Via MiXCR, TCRdb re-called the PCR reads, giving one row per CDR3 protein. The sample contains under 20,000 distinct CDR3 sequences, roughly half of which appear only once. Losses at the gene ends were 1 base for V and 6 bases for J; bases not matched to a gene: 0. The CDR3 spans 14 residues. Concerning this clonotype: The antigen is unknown.

Treatment indicated: 10-day PBMC culture with coronavirus spike peptide pools or control peptides (ViraFEST assay). Sequenced material: cultured CD4+ T cells from blood, taken after SARS-CoV-2 vaccination. J is TRBJ1-5 and V is TRBV12-3 or TRBV12-4; TRBD1 aligns across 10 bases. This receptor was obtained from a human donor with COVID-19. The CDR3 reads CASSLGQGAQPQHF. The CDR3 DNA sequence: TGTGCCAGCAGTTTAGGACAGGGGGCTCAGCCCCAGCATTTT.